The clone carrying this T cell receptor (beta chain) has a count of ten or more. The data are from a study of T cells in Graves' hyperthyroidism and ophthalmopathy. Per germline, CDR1 DFQATT and CDR2 SNEGSKA (reference sequence). This CDR3 spans 16 amino acids. V lost 3 bases to trimming and J lost 4 bases, with 20 bases between them. TCR beta CDR3 regions were amplified from RNA transcripts. TCR CDR3 regions were first amplified by RT-PCR with HTBI primers. MiXCR was run by TCRdb on the multiplex PCR reads, yielding one entry per CDR3 protein. The repertoire holds approximately 590,000 distinct CDR3 sequences, with about 15% as singletons.

The material sequenced was blood. The chain joins TRBV20-1 to TRBJ2-3, with D possibly TRBD2 on 7 matching bases. The origin of this receptor is a woman aged 30 to 39 with Graves' hyperthyroidism. CDR3 sequence (DNA): TGCAGTGCTAGGAGGGGGGGGAGGGCCTTCTCAGATACGCAGTATTTT. It yields the protein CSARRGGRAFSDTQYF.